This TCR beta chain came from a study of blood T cell repertoires in COVID-19. As for the study in general: PBMCs, B-cell-depleted T cells, or T cells were the source of the cDNA or gDNA that made up the material.

The CDR3 length is 15 residues. Losses at the gene ends were 7 bases for V and 3 bases for J; bases not matched to a gene: 6. CDR1 is SGHRS, CDR2 YFSETQ, per germline. Authors' methods: Estimation of nucleated cell counts relied on the amplification of reference gene primers. Clones were sequenced by immunoSEQ multiplex PCR, and TCRdb holds only the in-frame ones, with some missing. V, J and clone size are those of that table, while D and trimming were read from the DNA. The sample carries about 250,000 clones, 86% recorded once. The chain is built from TRBV5-1 and TRBJ2-1, with TRBD2 matching over 11 bases. The sequence was obtained from an elderly woman with COVID-19, enrolled during active disease. The sequenced material came from peripheral blood. CDR3 loop: CASGTGTSGYNEQFF. In nucleotides, the CDR3 is TGCGCCAGCGGGACCGGGACTAGCGGCTACAATGAGCAGTTCTTC.